This T cell receptor (beta chain) was identified during a study of blood T cell repertoires in COVID-19. The wider study: The study drew acute and convalescent COVID-19 samples from the United States, Italy and Spain. T cells, B-cell-depleted T cells, or PBMCs supplied cDNA or gDNA.

Trimming cost V 5 bases and J 7 bases, with 14 bases left between them. The CDR3 covers 14 residues. Germline V lookup: CDR1 LNHDA, CDR2 SQIVND (reference sequence). Authors' processing steps: How many nucleated cells were present was estimated from reference gene primer amplification. Assay: immunoSEQ multiplex PCR; the TCRdb copy retains only in-frame clones and omits some. Clone size and the V and J calls come from that table; the DNA yielded D and trimming. Of tens of thousands of clones in the sample, 80% to 90% were seen once. The chain employs TRBV19 and TRBJ2-2, with TRBD1 as a possible D gene (6 bases). Specimen: peripheral blood. This receptor was taken from a woman aged 55-69 years with acute or convalescent COVID-19. Here the CDR3 DNA reads TGTGCCAGTAGTTTACAGGGAAGTTACGGGGAGCTGTTTTTT. This translates into CASSLQGSYGELFF.